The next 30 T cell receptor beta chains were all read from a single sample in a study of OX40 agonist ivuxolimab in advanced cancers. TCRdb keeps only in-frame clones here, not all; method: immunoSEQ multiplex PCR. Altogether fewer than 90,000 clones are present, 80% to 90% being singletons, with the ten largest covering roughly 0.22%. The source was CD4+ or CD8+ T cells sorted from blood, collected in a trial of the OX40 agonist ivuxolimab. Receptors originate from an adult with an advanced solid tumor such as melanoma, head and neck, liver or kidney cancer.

The CDR3 DNA follows: TGTGCCAGCAGTTTGGGCCTAAGGGGGGGCCACACCTTC. It codes for CASSLGLRGGHTF. The rearrangement uses TRBV27 and TRBJ1-2; possibly TRBD1 for D (6 bases). This CDR3 region has 13 residues. V lost 3 bases and J 12 bases, leaving 17 bases between the germline ends. Germline lookup yields CDR1 MNHEY and CDR2 SMNVEV (reference sequence).

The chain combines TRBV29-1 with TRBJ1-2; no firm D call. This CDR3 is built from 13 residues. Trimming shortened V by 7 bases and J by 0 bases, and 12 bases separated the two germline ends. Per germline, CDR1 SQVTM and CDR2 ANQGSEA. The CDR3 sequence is CSAPTSANYGYTF. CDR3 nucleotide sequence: TGCAGCGCCCCGACTTCGGCTAACTATGGCTACACCTTC.

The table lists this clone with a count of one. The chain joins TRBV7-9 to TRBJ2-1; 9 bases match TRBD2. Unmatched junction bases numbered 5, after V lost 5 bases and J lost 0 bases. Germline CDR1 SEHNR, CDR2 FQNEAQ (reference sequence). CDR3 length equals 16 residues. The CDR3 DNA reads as TGTGCCAGCAGCCGACGACTAGCGGACTCCTACAATGAGCAGTTCTTC. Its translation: CASSRRLADSYNEQFF.

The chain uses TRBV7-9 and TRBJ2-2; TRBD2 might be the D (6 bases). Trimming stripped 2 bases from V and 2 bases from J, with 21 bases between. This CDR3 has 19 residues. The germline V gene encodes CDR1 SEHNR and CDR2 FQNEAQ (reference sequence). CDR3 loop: CASSLRFTTAGNNTGELFF. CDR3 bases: TGTGCCAGCAGCTTAAGATTTACAACGGCGGGAAACAACACCGGGGAGCTGTTTTTT.

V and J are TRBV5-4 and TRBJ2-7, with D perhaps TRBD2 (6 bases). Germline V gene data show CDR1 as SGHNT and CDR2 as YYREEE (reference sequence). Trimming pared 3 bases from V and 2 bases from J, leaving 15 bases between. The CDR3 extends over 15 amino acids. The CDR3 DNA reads TGTGCCAGCAGCTCAATCCGGGACTCACCCTACGAGCAGTACTTC. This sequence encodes CASSSIRDSPYEQYF.

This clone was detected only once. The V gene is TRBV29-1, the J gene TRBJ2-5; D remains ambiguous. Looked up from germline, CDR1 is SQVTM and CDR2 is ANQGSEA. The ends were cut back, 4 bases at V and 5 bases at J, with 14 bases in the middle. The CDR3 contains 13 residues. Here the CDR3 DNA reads TGCAGCGTTGTGTCCCAACGACGGGAGACCCAGTACTTC. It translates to CSVVSQRRETQYF. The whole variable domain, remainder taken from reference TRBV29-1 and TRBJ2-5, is SAVISQKPSRDICQRGTSLTIQCQVDSQVTMMFWYRQQPGQSLTLIATANQGSEATYESGFVIDKFPISRPNLTFSTLTVSNMSPEDSSIYLCSVVSQRRETQYFGPGTRLLVL.

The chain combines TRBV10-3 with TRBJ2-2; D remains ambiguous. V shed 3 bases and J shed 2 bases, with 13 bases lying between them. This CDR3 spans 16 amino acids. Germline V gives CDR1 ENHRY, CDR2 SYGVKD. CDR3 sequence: CAISDVGFLNTGELFF. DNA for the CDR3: TGTGCCATCAGTGACGTTGGGTTCTTAAACACCGGGGAGCTGTTTTTT.

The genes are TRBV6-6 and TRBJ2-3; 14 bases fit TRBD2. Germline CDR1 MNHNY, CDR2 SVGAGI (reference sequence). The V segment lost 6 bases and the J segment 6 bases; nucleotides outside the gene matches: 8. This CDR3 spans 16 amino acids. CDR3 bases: TGTGCCAGCAGACGAAGACTAGCGGGGGGGTGGGATACGCAGTATTTT. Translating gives CASRRRLAGGWDTQYF.

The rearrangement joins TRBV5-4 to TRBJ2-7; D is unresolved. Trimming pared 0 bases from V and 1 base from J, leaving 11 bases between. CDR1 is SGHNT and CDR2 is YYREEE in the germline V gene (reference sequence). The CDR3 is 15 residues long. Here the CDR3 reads CASSLVKVGSYEQYF. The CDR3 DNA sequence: TGTGCCAGCAGCTTGGTCAAGGTCGGTTCCTACGAGCAGTACTTC.

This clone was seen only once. The CDR3 reads CASSSGREKNTEAFF. CDR3 DNA: TGTGCCAGCAGTTCGGGACGGGAAAAGAACACTGAAGCTTTCTTT. The rearrangement links TRBV27 to TRBJ1-1; a weak D match, TRBD1 (5 bases). The CDR3 contains 15 residues. Germline V gene sequence: CDR1 MNHEY, CDR2 SMNVEV (reference sequence). The V end lost 4 bases, the J end lost 1 base, and 13 bases lay between the germline ends.

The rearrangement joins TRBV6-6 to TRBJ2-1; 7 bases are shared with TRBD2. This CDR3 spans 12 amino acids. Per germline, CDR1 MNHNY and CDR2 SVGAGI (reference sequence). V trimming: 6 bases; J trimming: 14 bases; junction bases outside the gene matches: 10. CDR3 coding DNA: TGTGCCAGCAGAAACGAGCGGGAATGGGAGTTCTTC. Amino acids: CASRNEREWEFF.

Here the CDR3 DNA reads TGTGCCAGCAGATCTGAAGGGGTCGCTAACTATGGCTACACCTTC. Encoded protein: CASRSEGVANYGYTF. This chain links TRBV5-6 with TRBJ1-2; perhaps TRBD1 as D (5 bases). The germline V and J ends were trimmed by 5 bases and 0 bases, with 14 bases remaining between them. The germline gives CDR1 SGHDT, CDR2 YYEEEE. The CDR3 is made up of 15 amino acids.

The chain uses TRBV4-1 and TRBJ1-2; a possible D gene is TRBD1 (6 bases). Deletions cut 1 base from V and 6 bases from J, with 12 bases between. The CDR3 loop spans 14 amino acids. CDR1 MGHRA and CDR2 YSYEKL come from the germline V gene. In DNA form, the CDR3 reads TGCGCCAGCAGCCAAGTTCACAGGGTGGATGGCTACACCTTC. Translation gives CASSQVHRVDGYTF.

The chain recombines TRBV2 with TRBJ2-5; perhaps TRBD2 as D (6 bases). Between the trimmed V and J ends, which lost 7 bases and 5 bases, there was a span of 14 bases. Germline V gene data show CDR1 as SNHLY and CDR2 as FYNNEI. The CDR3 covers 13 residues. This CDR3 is CASTAGWRETQYF. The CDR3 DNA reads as TGTGCCAGCACTGCGGGGTGGAGGGAGACCCAGTACTTC.

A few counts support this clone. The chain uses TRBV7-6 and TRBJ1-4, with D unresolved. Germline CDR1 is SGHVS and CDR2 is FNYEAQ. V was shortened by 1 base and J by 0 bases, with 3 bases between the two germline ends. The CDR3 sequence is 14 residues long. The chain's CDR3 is CASSLGATNEKLFF. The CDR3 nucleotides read TGTGCCAGCAGCTTAGGAGCAACTAATGAAAAACTGTTTTTT.

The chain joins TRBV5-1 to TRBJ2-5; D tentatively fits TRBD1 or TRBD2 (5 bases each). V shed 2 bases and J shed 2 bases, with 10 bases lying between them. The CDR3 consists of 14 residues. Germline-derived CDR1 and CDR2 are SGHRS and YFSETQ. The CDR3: CASSLGDAQETQYF. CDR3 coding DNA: TGCGCCAGCAGCTTAGGGGACGCTCAAGAGACCCAGTACTTC.

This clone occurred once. The CDR3 DNA reads TGTGCCAGTAGTATAGTACCCAGCGGGAGGCCTCACAATGAGCAGTTCTTC. This gives the protein CASSIVPSGRPHNEQFF. The genes are TRBV19 and TRBJ2-1; the match to TRBD2 covers 9 bases. Trimming at V came to 1 base and at J to 5 bases, leaving 9 bases not matched to a gene. Germline assignment: CDR1 LNHDA and CDR2 SQIVND (reference sequence). This CDR3 region has 17 residues.

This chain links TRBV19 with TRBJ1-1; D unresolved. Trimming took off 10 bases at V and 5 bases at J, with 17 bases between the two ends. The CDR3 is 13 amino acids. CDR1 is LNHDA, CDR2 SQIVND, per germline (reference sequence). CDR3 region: CATTEGPGTEAFF. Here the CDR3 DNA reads TGTGCCACCACCGAGGGCCCAGGAACTGAAGCTTTCTTT.

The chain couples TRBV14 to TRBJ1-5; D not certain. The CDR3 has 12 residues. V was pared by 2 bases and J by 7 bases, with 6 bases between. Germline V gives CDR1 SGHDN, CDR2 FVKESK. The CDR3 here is CASSQFDQPQHF. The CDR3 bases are TGTGCCAGCAGCCAATTCGACCAGCCCCAGCATTTT.

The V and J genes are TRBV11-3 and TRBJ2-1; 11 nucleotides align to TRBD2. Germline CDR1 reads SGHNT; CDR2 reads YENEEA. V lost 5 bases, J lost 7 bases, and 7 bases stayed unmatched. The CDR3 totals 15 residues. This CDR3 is CASSRLSGRGNEQFF. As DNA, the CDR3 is TGTGCCAGCAGCCGTCTTAGCGGGAGGGGTAATGAGCAGTTCTTC.

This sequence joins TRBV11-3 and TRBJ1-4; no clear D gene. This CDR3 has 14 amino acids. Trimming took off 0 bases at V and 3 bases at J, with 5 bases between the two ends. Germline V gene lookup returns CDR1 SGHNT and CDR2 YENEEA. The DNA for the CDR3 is TGTGCCAGCAGCTTAGAGGGAGCTAATGAAAAACTGTTTTTT. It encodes CASSLEGANEKLFF.

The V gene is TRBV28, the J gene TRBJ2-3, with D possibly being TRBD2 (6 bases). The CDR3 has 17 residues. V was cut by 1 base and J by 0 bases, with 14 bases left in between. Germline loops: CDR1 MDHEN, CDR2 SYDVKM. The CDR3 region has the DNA TGTGCCAGCAGTTTATTTGGAATCAGCGGGAGCACAGATACGCAGTATTTT. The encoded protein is CASSLFGISGSTDTQYF.

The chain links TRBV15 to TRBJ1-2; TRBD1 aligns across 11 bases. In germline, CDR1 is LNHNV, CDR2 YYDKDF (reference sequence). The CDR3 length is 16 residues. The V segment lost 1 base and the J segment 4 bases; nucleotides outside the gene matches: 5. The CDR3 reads CATSRGTGGEGYGYTF. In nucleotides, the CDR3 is TGTGCCACCAGCAGAGGGACAGGGGGCGAGGGCTATGGCTACACCTTC.

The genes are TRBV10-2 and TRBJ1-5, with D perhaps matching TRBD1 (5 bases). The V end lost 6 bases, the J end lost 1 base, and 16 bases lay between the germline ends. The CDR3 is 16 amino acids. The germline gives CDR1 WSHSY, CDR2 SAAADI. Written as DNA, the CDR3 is TGCGCCAGCAGACCAGAAGGGAGGGGAAGCAATCAGCCCCAGCATTTT. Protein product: CASRPEGRGSNQPQHF.

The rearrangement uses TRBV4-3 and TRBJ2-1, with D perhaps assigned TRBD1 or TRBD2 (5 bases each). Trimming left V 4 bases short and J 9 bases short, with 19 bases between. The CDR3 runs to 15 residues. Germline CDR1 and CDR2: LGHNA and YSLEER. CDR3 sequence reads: CASSRTTLAGGEQFF. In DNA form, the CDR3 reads TGCGCCAGCAGCCGAACAACGCTAGCTGGGGGTGAGCAGTTCTTC.

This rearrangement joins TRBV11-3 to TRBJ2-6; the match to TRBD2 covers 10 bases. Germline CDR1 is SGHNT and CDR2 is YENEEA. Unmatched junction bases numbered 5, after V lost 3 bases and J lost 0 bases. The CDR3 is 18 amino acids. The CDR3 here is CASSFRTSGTSGANVLTF. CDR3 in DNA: TGTGCCAGCAGCTTTAGAACTAGCGGGACCTCTGGGGCCAACGTCCTGACTTTC.

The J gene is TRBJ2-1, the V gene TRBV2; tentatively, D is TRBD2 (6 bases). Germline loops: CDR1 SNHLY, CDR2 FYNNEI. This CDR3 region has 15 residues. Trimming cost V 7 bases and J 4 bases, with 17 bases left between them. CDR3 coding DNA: TGTGCCAGCATCGAGTCTACTGCGGGGTACAATGAGCAGTTCTTC. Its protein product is CASIESTAGYNEQFF. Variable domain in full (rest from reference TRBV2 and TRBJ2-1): EPEVTQTPSHQVTQMGQEVILRCVPISNHLYFYWYRQILGQKVEFLVSFYNNEISEKSEIFDDQFSVERPDGSNFTLKIRSTKLEDSAMYFCASIESTAGYNEQFFGPGTRLTVL.

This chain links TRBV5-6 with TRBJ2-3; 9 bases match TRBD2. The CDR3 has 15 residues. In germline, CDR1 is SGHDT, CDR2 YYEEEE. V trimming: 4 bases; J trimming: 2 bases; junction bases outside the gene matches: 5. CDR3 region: CASSGGLAITDTQYF. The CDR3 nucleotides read TGTGCCAGCAGCGGTGGACTAGCGATCACAGATACGCAGTATTTT.

The CDR3 sequence is CAVHGQGNRGANVLTF. Written as DNA, the CDR3 is TGTGCCGTCCACGGACAGGGAAATCGTGGGGCCAACGTCCTGACTTTC. This chain joins TRBV11-1 and TRBJ2-6; 8 nucleotides agree with TRBD1. Germline CDR1 reads SGHAT; CDR2 reads FQDESV (reference sequence). V was clipped by 11 bases and J by 3 bases; unmatched bases: 12. CDR3 length equals 16 residues.

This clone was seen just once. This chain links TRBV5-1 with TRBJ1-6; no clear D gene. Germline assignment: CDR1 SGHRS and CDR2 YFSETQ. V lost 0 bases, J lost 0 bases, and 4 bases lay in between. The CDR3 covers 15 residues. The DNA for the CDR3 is TGCGCCAGCAGCTTGGTAGGCTCCTATAATTCACCCCTCCACTTT. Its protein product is CASSLVGSYNSPLHF.